This T cell receptor beta chain is from a study of blood T cells in healthy people across ages. For the second PCR, which ran for about 6 to 11 cycles, a sample-barcoded 5' primer and a J-beta primer mix were used. MiXCR, applied by TCRdb to the 5' RACE reads, yields one record per CDR3 protein. The sample holds hundreds of thousands of distinct CDR3 sequences; around 27% are singletons and the top ten take 3% to 4%. This clonotype was counted only a few times. Germline V gene data show CDR1 as DFQATT and CDR2 as SNEGSKA (reference sequence). Trimming at V came to 4 bases and at J to 5 bases, leaving 6 bases not matched to a gene. The CDR3 extends over 13 amino acids. These data were likewise used in another study, on T cells of mothers and their children.

The receptor was derived from a boy between 2 and 10 years old in good health. The sample comprised blood. This sequence joins TRBV20-1 and TRBJ2-7, with 9 nucleotides matching TRBD1. Here the CDR3 reads CSATGTGSHEQYF. CDR3 DNA sequence: TGCAGTGCTACCGGGACAGGGAGCCACGAGCAGTACTTC.